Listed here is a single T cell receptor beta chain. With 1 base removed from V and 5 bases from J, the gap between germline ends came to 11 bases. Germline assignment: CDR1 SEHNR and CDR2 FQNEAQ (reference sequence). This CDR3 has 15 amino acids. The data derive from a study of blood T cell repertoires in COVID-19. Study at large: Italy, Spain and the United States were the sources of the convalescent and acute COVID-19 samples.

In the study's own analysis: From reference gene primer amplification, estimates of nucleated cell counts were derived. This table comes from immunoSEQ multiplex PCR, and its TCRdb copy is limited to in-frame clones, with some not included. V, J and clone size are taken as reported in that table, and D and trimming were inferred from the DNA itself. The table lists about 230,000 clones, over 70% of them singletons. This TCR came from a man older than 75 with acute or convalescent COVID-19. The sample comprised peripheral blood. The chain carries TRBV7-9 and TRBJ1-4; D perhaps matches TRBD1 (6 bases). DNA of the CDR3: TGTGCCAGCAGCTTAGATAGGACAGCGAATGAAAAACTGTTTTTT. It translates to CASSLDRTANEKLFF.